This passage covers 2 T cell receptor beta chains from one sample sequenced in a study of T-cell reconstitution after alpha-beta-depleted transplantation in children. A library of TCRbeta sequences, prepared with unique molecular identifiers, was generated. TCRdb passed the PCR reads through MiXCR, listing each CDR3 protein once. Of about 640,000 distinct CDR3 sequences listed, 16% are singletons. This sample comprised PBMCs from the stem cell graft donor, obtained from the stem cell graft. The receptors originated from a human donor who donated a stem cell graft to a child with acute myeloid leukemia.

This clonotype was counted only a few times. V gene TRBV7-2 combines with J gene TRBJ2-7; D not certain. CDR3 length: 15 amino acids. Per the germline V gene, CDR1 is SGHTA and CDR2 is FQGNSA. With 1 base removed from V and 0 bases from J, the gap between germline ends came to 10 bases. This chain's CDR3 is CASSLDAAPSYEQYV. CDR3 bases: TGTGCCAGCAGCTTAGATGCTGCTCCCTCCTACGAGCAGTACGTC.

In this sample, this clonotype turned up many times. The chain carries TRBV20-1 and TRBJ1-5; D is unclear. CDR1 DFQATT and CDR2 SNEGSKA come from the germline V gene (reference sequence). This CDR3 region has 15 residues. The V end was cut by 5 bases, the J end by 2 bases, with 16 bases between. CDR3 nucleotide sequence: TGCAGTGCTCCTCCCGAGGGAATGGGCAATCAGCCCCAGCATTTT. Residues: CSAPPEGMGNQPQHF.